Listed below are T cell receptor beta chains from one sample, sequenced in a study of blood T cell repertoires in COVID-19. The assay was immunoSEQ multiplex PCR, and TCRdb's table has in-frame clones only and misses some. The table records about 68,000 clones, about 91% of them present only once. The specimen was peripheral blood. These receptors were obtained from a woman between 55 and 75 years old with active COVID-19. Both conserved end residues are part of each CDR3. The D gene is left open where the match is weak. A clone size is listed for some rows: how often the clone was seen (once, few, many), or a class if it is expanded.

D gene: TRBD2; J gene: TRBJ2-5; V gene: TRBV10-3; clone size: NA; CDR3 protein: CAISALAGEEETQYF; CDR3 DNA: TGTGCCATCAGTGCACTAGCGGGAGAAGAGGAGACCCAGTACTTC
D gene: NA; J gene: TRBJ1-3; V gene: TRBV19; clone size: NA; CDR3 protein: CASSLPRELSGNTIYF; CDR3 DNA: TGTGCCAGTAGTCTGCCGAGGGAGCTTTCTGGAAACACCATATATTTT
D gene: NA; J gene: TRBJ2-2; V gene: TRBV9; clone size: NA; CDR3 protein: CATLTENTGELFF; CDR3 DNA: TGTGCCACCTTGACAGAGAACACCGGGGAGCTGTTTTTT
D gene: NA; J gene: TRBJ1-4; V gene: TRBV11-2; clone size: NA; CDR3 protein: CASSLAAAGGGKLFF; CDR3 DNA: TGTGCCAGCAGCTTAGCGGCAGCGGGTGGTGGAAAACTGTTTTTT
D gene: NA; J gene: TRBJ2-3; V gene: TRBV11-2; clone size: NA; CDR3 protein: CASSPLGSATDTQYF; CDR3 DNA: TGTGCCAGCAGCCCATTGGGTTCAGCGACAGATACGCAGTATTTT
D gene: TRBD2; J gene: TRBJ2-2; V gene: TRBV7-9; clone size: NA; CDR3 protein: CASRPAGGNTGELFF; CDR3 DNA: TGTGCCAGCAGGCCAGCGGGGGGGAACACCGGGGAGCTGTTTTTT
D gene: TRBD1; J gene: TRBJ2-7; V gene: TRBV18; clone size: NA; CDR3 protein: CASSPRQGGYEQYF; CDR3 DNA: TGTGCCAGCTCACCACGACAGGGGGGCTACGAGCAGTACTTC
D gene: TRBD1; J gene: TRBJ1-3; V gene: TRBV27; clone size: NA; CDR3 protein: CASSPAGQRNTIYF; CDR3 DNA: TGTGCCAGCAGTCCCGCGGGACAGAGAAACACCATATATTTT
D gene: NA; J gene: TRBJ2-1; V gene: TRBV6-5; clone size: once; CDR3 protein: CASRAKATGSNEQFF; CDR3 DNA: TGTGCCAGCAGGGCTAAGGCTACGGGTTCCAATGAGCAGTTCTTC
D gene: TRBD1; J gene: TRBJ1-1; V gene: TRBV19; clone size: once; CDR3 protein: CASSRADRGNTEAFF; CDR3 DNA: TGTGCCAGTAGTAGAGCAGACAGGGGGAACACTGAAGCTTTCTTT
D gene: NA; J gene: TRBJ1-1; V gene: TRBV29-1; clone size: NA; CDR3 protein: CSVGRSAEPFEAFF; CDR3 DNA: TGCAGCGTTGGTAGGAGCGCGGAACCTTTTGAAGCTTTCTTT
D gene: TRBD2; J gene: TRBJ2-7; V gene: TRBV24-1; clone size: NA; CDR3 protein: CATSDASGSAFYEQYF; CDR3 DNA: TGTGCCACCAGTGATGCTAGCGGGAGCGCGTTTTACGAGCAGTACTTC
D gene: TRBD1; J gene: TRBJ1-6; V gene: TRBV10-2; clone size: NA; CDR3 protein: CASTPGTGDSPLHF; CDR3 DNA: TGCGCCAGCACCCCCGGGACAGGGGATTCACCCCTCCACTTT